The T cell receptor (beta chain) under discussion was sequenced for a study of cytomegalovirus exposure and HLA in healthy donors. Study-level findings and limits: Analysis was performed later, and it showed HLA-associated TCR beta chains to be more clonally expanded than equally common others. Solely CMV serostatus was available to characterize immune exposure.

In the case of this clone: The target antigen is unknown.

The V gene end was trimmed by 6 bases and the J gene end by 4 bases; junction bases not matched to a gene: 8. The germline CDR1 and CDR2 sequences are SNHLY and FYNNEI. The CDR3 spans 15 residues. Use of 60 Vbeta and 13 Jbeta primers characterized the PCR. Measured with immunoSEQ multiplex PCR; TCRdb has only the in-frame clones, and not every one. The table includes about 100,000 clones, roughly 74% detected once. The receptor was isolated from a middle-aged woman in good health and CMV-seronegative. Sequencing was done on a sample of PBMCs. The V and J genes are TRBV2 and TRBJ2-5; 10 nucleotides align to TRBD1. The CDR3 nucleotides are TGTGCCAGCAGCCAAGGGACAGGGGAGATAGAGACCCAGTACTTC. This translates into CASSQGTGEIETQYF.